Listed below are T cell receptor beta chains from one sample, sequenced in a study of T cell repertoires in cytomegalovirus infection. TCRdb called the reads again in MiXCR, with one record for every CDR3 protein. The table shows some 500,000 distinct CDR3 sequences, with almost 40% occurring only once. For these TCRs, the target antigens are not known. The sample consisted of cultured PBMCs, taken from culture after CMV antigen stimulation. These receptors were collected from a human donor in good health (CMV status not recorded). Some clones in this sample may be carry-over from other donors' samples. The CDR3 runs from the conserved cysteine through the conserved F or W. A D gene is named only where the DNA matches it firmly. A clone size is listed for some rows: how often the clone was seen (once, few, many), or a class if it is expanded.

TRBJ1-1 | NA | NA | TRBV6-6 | TGTGCCAGCAGTTATTCAGGGGTGCCGAACACTGAAGCTTTCTTT | CASSYSGVPNTEAFF
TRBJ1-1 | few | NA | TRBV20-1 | TGCAGTGCTAGCCAGGGTGGGGGTGTAGGTATGGAAGCTTTCTTT | CSASQGGGVGMEAFF
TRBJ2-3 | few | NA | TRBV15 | TGTGCCACCAGCAGAGATTCACCATCGGGTGGTGGTACGCAGTATTTT | CATSRDSPSGGGTQYF
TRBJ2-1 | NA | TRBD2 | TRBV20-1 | TGCAGTGCTATCGGGACTAGCGGGGGGAATGAGCAGTTCTTC | CSAIGTSGGNEQFF
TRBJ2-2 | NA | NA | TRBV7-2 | TGTGCCAGCAGCTTAGTTGCTAGCGCCGGGGAGCTGTTTTTT | CASSLVASAGELFF
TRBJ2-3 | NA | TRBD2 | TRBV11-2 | TGTGCCAGCAGTCCAACTAGCGGGATTGGGGGGGATACGCAGTATTTT | CASSPTSGIGGDTQYF
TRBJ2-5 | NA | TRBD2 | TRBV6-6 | TGTGCCAGCAGTTTACGCTCGGCAGGGGGACTAGCGGGGGGGCAAGAGACCCAGTACTTC | CASSLRSAGGLAGGQETQYF
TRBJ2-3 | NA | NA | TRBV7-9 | TGTGCCAGCAGCTTGAGGTCGCGCACAGATACGCAGTATTTT | CASSLRSRTDTQYF
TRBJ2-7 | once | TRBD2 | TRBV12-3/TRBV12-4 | TGTGCCAGCAGTCGAGGGACTAGCGGGAGTGTGCAGTACTTC | CASSRGTSGSVQYF
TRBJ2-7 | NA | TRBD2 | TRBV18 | TGTGCCAGCTCACCGGCCGGGACTAGCGGGAGCCGCCCCTACGAGCAGTACTTC | CASSPAGTSGSRPYEQYF
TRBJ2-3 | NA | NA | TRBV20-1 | TGCAGTGCCTCACGAGGGCTGGATACGCAGTATTTT | CSASRGLDTQYF
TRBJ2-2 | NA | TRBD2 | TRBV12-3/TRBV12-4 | TGTGCCAGCAGTATCATCTTCGGGGGGGCCAACACCGGGGAGCTGTTTTTT | CASSIIFGGANTGELFF
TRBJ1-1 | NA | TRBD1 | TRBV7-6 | TGTGCCAGCAGCTTAGCGACAGGGGGATTTGAAGCTTTCTTT | CASSLATGGFEAFF
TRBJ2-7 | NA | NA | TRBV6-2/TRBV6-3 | TGTGCCAGCAGTTATTATTCAGGACAGCGTCTCCGGTGGCAGTACTTC | CASSYYSGQRLRWQYF
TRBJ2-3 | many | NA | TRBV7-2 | TGTGCCAGCAGCTTAGCGGGTCTCACAGGAGATACGCAGTATTTT | CASSLAGLTGDTQYF
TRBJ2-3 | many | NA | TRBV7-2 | TGTGCCAGCAGCCCACCGGTGGGCCAAGCGGGTGCGCGGGGCACAGATACGCAGTATTTT | CASSPPVGQAGARGTDTQYF
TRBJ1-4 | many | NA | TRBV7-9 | TGTGCCAGCAGCTTAGTGGCCTATGAAAAACTGTTTTTT | CASSLVAYEKLFF
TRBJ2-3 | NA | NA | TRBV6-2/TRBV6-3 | TGTGCCAGCAGTTACTCGCTGGGCTCCCGAGATACGCAGTATTTT | CASSYSLGSRDTQYF
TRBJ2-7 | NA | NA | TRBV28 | TGTGCCAGCAGTCCACTCCGCCCTCAGGGGAAGGACGAGCAGTACTTC | CASSPLRPQGKDEQYF
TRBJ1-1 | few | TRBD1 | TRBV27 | TGTGCCAGCAGTTTCAACAGGGGACCGAACACTGAAGCTTTCTTT | CASSFNRGPNTEAFF
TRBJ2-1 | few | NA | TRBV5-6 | TGTGCCAGCAGCTTGGAGGGACACTCCTACAATGAGCAGTTCTTC | CASSLEGHSYNEQFF
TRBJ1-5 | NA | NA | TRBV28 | TGTGCCAGCAGTAGGGGGACGGCCCTAGTCCAGCCCCAGCATTTT | CASSRGTALVQPQHF